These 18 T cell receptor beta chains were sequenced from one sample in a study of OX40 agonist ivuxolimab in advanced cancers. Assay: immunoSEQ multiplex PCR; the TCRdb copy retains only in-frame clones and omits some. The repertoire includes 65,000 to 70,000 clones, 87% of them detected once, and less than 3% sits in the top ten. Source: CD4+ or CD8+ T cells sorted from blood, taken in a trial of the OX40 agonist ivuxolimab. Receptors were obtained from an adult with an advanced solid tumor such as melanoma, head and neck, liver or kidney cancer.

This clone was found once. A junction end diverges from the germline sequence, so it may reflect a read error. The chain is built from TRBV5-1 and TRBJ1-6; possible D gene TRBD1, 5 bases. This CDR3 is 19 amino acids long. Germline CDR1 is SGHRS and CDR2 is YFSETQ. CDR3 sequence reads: CASTRNGRGTSSYNSPPHF. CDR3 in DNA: TGCGCCAGCACTCGAAACGGGCGGGGCACGAGCTCCTATAATTCACCCCCCCACTTT.

CDR3 region: CASSPGLGVGSPLHF. The CDR3 nucleotides are TGTGCCAGCAGCCCCGGGTTGGGCGTTGGATCACCCCTCCACTTT. The V call is TRBV7-2, the J call TRBJ1-6; no clear D. V lost 5 bases and J lost 10, with 18 bases in between. The germline gives CDR1 SGHTA, CDR2 FQGNSA. This CDR3 has 15 residues.

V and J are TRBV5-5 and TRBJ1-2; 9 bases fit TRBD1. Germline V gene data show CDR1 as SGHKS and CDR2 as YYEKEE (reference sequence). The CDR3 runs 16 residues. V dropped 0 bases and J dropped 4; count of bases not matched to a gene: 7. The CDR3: CASSLAALTGGYGYTF. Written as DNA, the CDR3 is TGTGCCAGCAGCTTGGCGGCGTTGACAGGGGGCTATGGCTACACCTTC.

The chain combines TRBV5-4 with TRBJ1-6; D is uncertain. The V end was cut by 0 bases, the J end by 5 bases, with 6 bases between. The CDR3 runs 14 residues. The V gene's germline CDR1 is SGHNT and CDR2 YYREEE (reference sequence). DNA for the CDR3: TGTGCCAGCAGCTTGGGACACAATAATTCACCCCTCCACTTT. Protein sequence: CASSLGHNNSPLHF.

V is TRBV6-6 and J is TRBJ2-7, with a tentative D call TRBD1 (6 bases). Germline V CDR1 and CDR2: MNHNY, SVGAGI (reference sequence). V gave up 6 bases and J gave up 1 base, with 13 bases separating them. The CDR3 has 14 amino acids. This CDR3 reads CASRPGQRSYEQYF. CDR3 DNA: TGTGCCAGCAGGCCCGGACAGAGATCCTACGAGCAGTACTTC.

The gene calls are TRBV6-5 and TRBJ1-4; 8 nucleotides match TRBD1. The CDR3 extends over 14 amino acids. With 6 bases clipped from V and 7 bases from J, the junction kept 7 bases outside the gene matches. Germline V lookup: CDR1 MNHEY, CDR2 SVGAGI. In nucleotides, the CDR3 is TGTGCCAGCAGGGAACAGGGGGTCAGTGAAAAACTGTTTTTT. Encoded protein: CASREQGVSEKLFF.

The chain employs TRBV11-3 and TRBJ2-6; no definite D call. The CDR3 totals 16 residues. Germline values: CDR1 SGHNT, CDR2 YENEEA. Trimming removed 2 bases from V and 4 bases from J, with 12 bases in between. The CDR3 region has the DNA TGTGCCAGCAGCTTACCTTCCATGGAGGGGGCCAACGTCCTGACTTTC. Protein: CASSLPSMEGANVLTF.

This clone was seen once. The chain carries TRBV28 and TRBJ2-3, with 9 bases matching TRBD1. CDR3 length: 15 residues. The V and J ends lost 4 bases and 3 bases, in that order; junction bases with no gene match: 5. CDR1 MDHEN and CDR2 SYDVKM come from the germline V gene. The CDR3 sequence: CASSSAGQGTDTQYF. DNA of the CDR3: TGTGCCAGCAGTTCCGCGGGACAGGGAACAGATACGCAGTATTTT.

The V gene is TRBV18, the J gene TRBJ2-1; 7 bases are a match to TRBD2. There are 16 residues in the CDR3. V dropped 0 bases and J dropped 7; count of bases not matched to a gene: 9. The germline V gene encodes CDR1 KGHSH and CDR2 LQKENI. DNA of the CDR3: TGTGCCAGCTCACCACCCCTCGTCCCGGGGGGAAATGAGCAGTTCTTC. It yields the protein CASSPPLVPGGNEQFF.

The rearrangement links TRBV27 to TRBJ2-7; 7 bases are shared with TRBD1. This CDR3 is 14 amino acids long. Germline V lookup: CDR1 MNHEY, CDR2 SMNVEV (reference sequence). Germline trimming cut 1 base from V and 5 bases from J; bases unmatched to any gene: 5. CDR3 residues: CASSLLGGKNEQYF. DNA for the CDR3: TGTGCCAGCAGTTTATTAGGGGGCAAAAACGAGCAGTACTTC.

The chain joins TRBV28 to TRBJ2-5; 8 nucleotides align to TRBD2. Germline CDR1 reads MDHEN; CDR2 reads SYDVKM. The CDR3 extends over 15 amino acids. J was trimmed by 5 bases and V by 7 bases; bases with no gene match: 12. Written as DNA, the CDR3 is TGTGCCAGCACTACCATCCGGGGGGGCCGGGAGACCCAGTACTTC. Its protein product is CASTTIRGGRETQYF. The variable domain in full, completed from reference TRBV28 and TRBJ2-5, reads DVKVTQSSRYLVKRTGEKVFLECVQDMDHENMFWYRQDPGLGLRLIYFSYDVKMKEKGDIPEGYSVSREKKERFSLILESASTNQTSMYLCASTTIRGGRETQYFGPGTRLLVL.

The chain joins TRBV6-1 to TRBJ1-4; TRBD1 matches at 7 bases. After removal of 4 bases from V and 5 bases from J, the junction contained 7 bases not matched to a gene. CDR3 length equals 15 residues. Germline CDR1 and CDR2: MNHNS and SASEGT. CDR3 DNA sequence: TGTGCCAGCAGTGGCCGGGACAGAGCCAATGAAAAACTGTTTTTT. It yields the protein CASSGRDRANEKLFF.

The CDR3 is CASSQARGVGELFF. Here the CDR3 DNA reads TGCGCCAGCAGCCAAGCCAGAGGGGTAGGGGAGCTGTTTTTT. The chain uses TRBV4-1 and TRBJ2-2; TRBD1 or TRBD2 may be the D gene (5 bases each). Trimming cost V 1 base and J 8 bases, with 11 bases left between them. This CDR3 is 14 amino acids long. Germline CDR1 is MGHRA and CDR2 is YSYEKL.

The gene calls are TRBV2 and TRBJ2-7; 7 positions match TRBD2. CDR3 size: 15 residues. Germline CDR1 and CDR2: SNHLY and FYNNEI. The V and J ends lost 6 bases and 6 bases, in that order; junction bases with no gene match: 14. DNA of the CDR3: TGTGCCAGCAGGGGGGGGTACCAGGGAAATAGCGAGCAGTACTTC. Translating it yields CASRGGYQGNSEQYF. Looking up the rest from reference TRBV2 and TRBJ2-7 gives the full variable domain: EPEVTQTPSHQVTQMGQEVILRCVPISNHLYFYWYRQILGQKVEFLVSFYNNEISEKSEIFDDQFSVERPDGSNFTLKIRSTKLEDSAMYFCASRGGYQGNSEQYFGPGTRLTVT.

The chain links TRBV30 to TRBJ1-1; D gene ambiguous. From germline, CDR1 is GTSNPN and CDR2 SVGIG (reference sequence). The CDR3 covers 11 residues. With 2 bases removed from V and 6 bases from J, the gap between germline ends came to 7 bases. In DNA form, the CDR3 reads TGTGCCTGGAGTCGGTACGCTGAAGCTTTCTTT. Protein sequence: CAWSRYAEAFF.

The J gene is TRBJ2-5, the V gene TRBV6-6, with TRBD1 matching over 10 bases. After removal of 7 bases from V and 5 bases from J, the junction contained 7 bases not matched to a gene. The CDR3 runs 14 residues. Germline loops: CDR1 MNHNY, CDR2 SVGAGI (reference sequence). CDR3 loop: CASKLTGGLETQYF. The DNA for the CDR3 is TGTGCCAGCAAACTGACAGGGGGCTTGGAGACCCAGTACTTC.

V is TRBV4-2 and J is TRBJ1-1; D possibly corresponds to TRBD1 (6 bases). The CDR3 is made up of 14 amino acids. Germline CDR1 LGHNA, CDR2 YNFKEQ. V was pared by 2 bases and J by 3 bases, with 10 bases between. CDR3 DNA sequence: TGTGCCAGCAGCCAACTTTCAGGGGACACTGAAGCTTTCTTT. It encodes CASSQLSGDTEAFF.

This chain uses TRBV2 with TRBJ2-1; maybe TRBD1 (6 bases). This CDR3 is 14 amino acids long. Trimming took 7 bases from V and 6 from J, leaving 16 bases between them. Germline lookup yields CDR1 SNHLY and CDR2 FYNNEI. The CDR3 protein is CASKNAGASNEQFF. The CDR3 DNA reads TGTGCCAGCAAAAACGCAGGGGCTTCCAATGAGCAGTTCTTC. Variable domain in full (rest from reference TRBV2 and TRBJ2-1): EPEVTQTPSHQVTQMGQEVILRCVPISNHLYFYWYRQILGQKVEFLVSFYNNEISEKSEIFDDQFSVERPDGSNFTLKIRSTKLEDSAMYFCASKNAGASNEQFFGPGTRLTVL.